The T cell receptor beta chain described here comes from a study of shared clonotypes between healthy human individuals. Turning to the study itself: Each donor contributed plates that comprised three CD4 naive, three CD4 memory, two CD8 naive and one CD8 memory.

Sorted-subset replicate PCR reactions contained roughly 200 ng DNA, corresponding to roughly 29,000 T cell genomes. Profiling relied on immunoSEQ multiplex PCR, and the TCRdb table lists in-frame clones only, not all of them. The profile shows about 600,000 clones, roughly 97% of them singletons. Comments on this clone: Its antigen remains unknown.

CD4+ cell separation produced CD45RA+ naive and CD45RA-negative memory subsets. V was pared by 1 base and J by 7 bases, with 10 bases between. The CDR3 runs 14 residues. CDR1 is MNHEY, CDR2 SVGAGI, per germline. Whole-study results and caveats: Some naive CD4 clonotypes, around 5%, turned up in common across a handful of donors.

Sequencing was carried out using naive CD4+ T cells sorted from blood. As for subset: CD45RA+ positively selected. This TCR derives from a woman aged 25 to 39 in good health. This chain joins TRBV6-5 and TRBJ2-2; no clear D. The CDR3 protein is CASSYFPPGGELFF. The CDR3 bases are TGTGCCAGCAGTTACTTCCCCCCAGGCGGGGAGCTGTTTTTT.